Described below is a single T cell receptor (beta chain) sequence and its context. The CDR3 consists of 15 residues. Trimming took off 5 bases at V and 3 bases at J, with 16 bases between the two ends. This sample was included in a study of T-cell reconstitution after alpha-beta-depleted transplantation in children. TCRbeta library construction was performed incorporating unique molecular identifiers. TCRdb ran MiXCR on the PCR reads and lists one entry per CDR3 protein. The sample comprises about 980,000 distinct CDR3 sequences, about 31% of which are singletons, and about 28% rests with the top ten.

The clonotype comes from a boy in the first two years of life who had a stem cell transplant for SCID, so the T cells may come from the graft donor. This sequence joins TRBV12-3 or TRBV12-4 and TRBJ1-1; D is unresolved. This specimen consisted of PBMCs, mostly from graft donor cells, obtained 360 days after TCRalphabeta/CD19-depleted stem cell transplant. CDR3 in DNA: TGTGCCAGCAGTCTACGGACCACATCAGACACTGAAGCTTTCTTT. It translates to CASSLRTTSDTEAFF.